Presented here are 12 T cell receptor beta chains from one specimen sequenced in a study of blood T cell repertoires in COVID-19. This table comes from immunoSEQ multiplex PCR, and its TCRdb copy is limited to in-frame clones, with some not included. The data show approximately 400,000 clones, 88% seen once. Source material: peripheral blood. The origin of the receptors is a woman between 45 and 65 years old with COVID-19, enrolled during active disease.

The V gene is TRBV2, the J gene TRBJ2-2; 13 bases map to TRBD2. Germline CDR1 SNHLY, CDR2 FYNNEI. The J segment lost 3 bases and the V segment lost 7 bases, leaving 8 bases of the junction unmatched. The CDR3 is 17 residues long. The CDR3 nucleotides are TGTGCCAGCACTATGAGGACTAGCGGGGGCTACACCGGGGAGCTGTTTTTT. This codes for CASTMRTSGGYTGELFF.

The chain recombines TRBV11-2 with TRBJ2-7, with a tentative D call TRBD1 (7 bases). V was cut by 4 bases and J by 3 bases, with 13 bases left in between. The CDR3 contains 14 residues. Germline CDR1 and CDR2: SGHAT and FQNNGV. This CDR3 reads CASSSSGGGYEQYF. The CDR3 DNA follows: TGTGCCAGCAGCTCCTCAGGGGGAGGCTACGAGCAGTACTTC.

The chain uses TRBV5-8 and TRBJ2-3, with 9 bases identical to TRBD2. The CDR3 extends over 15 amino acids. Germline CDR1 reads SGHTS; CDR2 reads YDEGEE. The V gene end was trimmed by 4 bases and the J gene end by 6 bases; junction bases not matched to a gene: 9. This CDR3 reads CASSLRLAVGDTQYF. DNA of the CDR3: TGTGCCAGCAGCCTAAGACTAGCGGTGGGGGATACGCAGTATTTT. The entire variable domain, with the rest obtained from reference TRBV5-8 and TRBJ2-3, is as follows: EAGVTQSPTHLIKTRGQQATLRCSPISGHTSVYWYQQALGLGLQFLLWYDEGEERNRGNFPPRFSGRQFPNYSSELNVNALELEDSALYLCASSLRLAVGDTQYFGPGTRLTVL.

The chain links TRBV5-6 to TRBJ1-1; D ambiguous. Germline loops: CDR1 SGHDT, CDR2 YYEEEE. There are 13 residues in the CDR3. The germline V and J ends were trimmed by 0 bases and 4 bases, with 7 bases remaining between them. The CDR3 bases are TGTGCCAGCAGCTTGGGAGGAGGCACTGAAGCTTTCTTT. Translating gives CASSLGGGTEAFF. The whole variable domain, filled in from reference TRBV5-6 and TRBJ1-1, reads DAGVTQSPTHLIKTRGQQVTLRCSPKSGHDTVSWYQQALGQGPQFIFQYYEEEERQRGNFPDRFSGHQFPNYSSELNVNALLLGDSALYLCASSLGGGTEAFFGQGTRLTVV.

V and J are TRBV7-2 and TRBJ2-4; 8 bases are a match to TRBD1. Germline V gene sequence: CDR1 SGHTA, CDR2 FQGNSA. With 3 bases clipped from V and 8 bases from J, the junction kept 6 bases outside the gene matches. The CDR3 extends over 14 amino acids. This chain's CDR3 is CASSFLDREDIQYF. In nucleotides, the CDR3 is TGTGCCAGCAGCTTCCTGGACAGGGAAGACATTCAGTACTTC.

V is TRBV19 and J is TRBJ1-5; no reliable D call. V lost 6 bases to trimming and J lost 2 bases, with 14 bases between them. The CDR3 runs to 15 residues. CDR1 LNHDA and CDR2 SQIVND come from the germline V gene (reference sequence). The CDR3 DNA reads TGTGCCAGTAGAATGTATGACGGGGGCAATCAGCCCCAGCATTTT. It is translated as CASRMYDGGNQPQHF.

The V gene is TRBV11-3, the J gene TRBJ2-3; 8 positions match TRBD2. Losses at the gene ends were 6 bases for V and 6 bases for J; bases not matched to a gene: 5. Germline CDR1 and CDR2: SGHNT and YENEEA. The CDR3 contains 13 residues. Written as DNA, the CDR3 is TGTGCCAGCAGTCGGGGGGGTAGCGATACGCAGTATTTT. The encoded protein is CASSRGGSDTQYF.

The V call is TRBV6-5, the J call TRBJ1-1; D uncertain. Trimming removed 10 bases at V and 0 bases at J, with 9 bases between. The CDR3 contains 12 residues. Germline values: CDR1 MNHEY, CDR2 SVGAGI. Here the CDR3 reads CATRGMNTEAFF. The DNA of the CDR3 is TGTGCCACCCGGGGAATGAACACTGAAGCTTTCTTT.

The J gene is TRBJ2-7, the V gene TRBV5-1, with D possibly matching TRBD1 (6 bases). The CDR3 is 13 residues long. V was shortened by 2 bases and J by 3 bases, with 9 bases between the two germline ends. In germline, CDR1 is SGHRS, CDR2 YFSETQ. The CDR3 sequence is CASSFQQGYEQYF. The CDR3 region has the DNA TGCGCCAGCAGCTTTCAACAGGGCTACGAGCAGTACTTC.

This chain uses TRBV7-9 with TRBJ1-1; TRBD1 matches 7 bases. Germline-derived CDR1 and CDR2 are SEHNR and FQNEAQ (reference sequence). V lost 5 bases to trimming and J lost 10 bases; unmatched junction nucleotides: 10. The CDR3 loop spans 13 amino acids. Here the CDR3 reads CASSHQTGIVAFF. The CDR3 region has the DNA TGTGCCAGCAGCCACCAGACAGGGATAGTAGCTTTCTTT.

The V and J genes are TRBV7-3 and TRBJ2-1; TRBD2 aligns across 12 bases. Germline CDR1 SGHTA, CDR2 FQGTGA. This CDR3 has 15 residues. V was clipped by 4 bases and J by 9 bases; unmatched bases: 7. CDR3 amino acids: CASSSTSGGGGEQFF. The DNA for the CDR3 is TGTGCCAGCAGCTCGACTAGCGGGGGTGGTGGTGAGCAGTTCTTC. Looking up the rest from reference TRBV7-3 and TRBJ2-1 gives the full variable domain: GAGVSQTPSNKVTEKGKYVELRCDPISGHTALYWYRQSLGQGPEFLIYFQGTGAADDSGLPNDRFFAVRPEGSVSTLKIQRTERGDSAVYLCASSSTSGGGGEQFFGPGTRLTVL.

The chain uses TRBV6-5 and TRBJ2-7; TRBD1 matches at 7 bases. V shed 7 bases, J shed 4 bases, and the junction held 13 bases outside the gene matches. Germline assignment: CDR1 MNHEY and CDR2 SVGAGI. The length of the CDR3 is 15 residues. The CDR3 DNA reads TGTGCCAGCAAGTCGCCTTCCGGGACAGCGTACGAGCAGTACTTC. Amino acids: CASKSPSGTAYEQYF.